These 20 T cell receptor beta chains came from one sample sequenced in a study of Graves' ophthalmopathy and Graves' hyperthyroidism. RNA transcripts were the source from which TCR beta CDR3 regions were amplified. HTBI-primed first-round RT-PCR preceded second-round multiplex PCR. One entry per CDR3 protein results from TCRdb running MiXCR on the multiplex PCR reads. The sample includes 580,000 or so distinct CDR3 sequences, approximately 35% seen only once; the top ten take about 4.1%. The specimen sequenced was peripheral blood or thyroid tissue (not recorded which). Receptors originate from an adult man with Graves' hyperthyroidism.

The chain recombines TRBV2 with TRBJ2-3, with D tentatively TRBD2 (5 bases). This CDR3 contains 14 residues. CDR1 and CDR2 (germline): SNHLY, FYNNEI. The germline V and J ends were trimmed by 5 bases and 3 bases, with 12 bases remaining between them. The CDR3 spells CASSPRGPTDTQYF. The CDR3 nucleotides are TGTGCCAGCAGTCCCCGGGGTCCGACAGATACGCAGTATTTT. The full variable domain, rest sourced from reference TRBV2 and TRBJ2-3, is EPEVTQTPSHQVTQMGQEVILRCVPISNHLYFYWYRQILGQKVEFLVSFYNNEISEKSEIFDDQFSVERPDGSNFTLKIRSTKLEDSAMYFCASSPRGPTDTQYFGPGTRLTVL.

The CDR3 coding sequence is TGTGCCAGCAGCCCGACCACACTCAGGTTCTCGGAGACCCAGTACTTC. Translation: CASSPTTLRFSETQYF. The chain uses TRBV12-3 or TRBV12-4 and TRBJ2-5; unclear D gene. Deletions cut 6 bases from V and 5 bases from J, with 22 bases between. The CDR3 runs 16 residues.

The chain links TRBV7-2 to TRBJ2-2; possible D gene TRBD1, 6 bases. The germline V gene encodes CDR1 SGHTA and CDR2 FQGNSA. Trimming took 1 base from V and 3 from J, leaving 12 bases between them. The CDR3 spans 16 residues. CDR3 sequence: CASSLDPGVDTGELFF. Here the CDR3 DNA reads TGTGCCAGCAGCTTAGATCCAGGGGTCGACACCGGGGAGCTGTTTTTT.

The chain has TRBV7-9 and TRBJ2-5; 10 bases fit TRBD2. The CDR3 is 17 amino acids. With V trimmed by 6 bases and J by 2 bases, 12 bases remained unmatched. Germline V gene sequence: CDR1 SEHNR, CDR2 FQNEAQ (reference sequence). The CDR3 nucleotides are TGTGCCAGCAGTCGAACAGGGGGACTAGCGCGACAAGAGACCCAGTACTTC. It codes for CASSRTGGLARQETQYF.

A few counts support this clonotype. The CDR3 region has the DNA TGTGCCAGCAGTGAAACGACAGGTATCGAGCATGGCTACACCTTC. Amino acids: CASSETTGIEHGYTF. The V gene is TRBV2, the J gene TRBJ1-2; weak D call: TRBD1 (6 bases). CDR3 length equals 15 residues. Germline V gene lookup returns CDR1 SNHLY and CDR2 FYNNEI. Deletions cut 2 bases from V and 6 bases from J, with 16 bases between. Drawing the rest from reference TRBV2 and TRBJ1-2, the complete variable domain is EPEVTQTPSHQVTQMGQEVILRCVPISNHLYFYWYRQILGQKVEFLVSFYNNEISEKSEIFDDQFSVERPDGSNFTLKIRSTKLEDSAMYFCASSETTGIEHGYTFGSGTRLTVV.

This clonotype has a count of ten or more. V usage is TRBV20-1 and J usage is TRBJ1-2; the D gene is possibly TRBD1 (5 bases). Germline V gene data show CDR1 as DFQATT and CDR2 as SNEGSKA (reference sequence). The CDR3 totals 14 residues. Trimming left V 4 bases short and J 0 bases short, with 12 bases between. In DNA, the CDR3 is TGCAGTGCTACCGTGACAGTTACTAACTATGGCTACACCTTC. This gives the protein CSATVTVTNYGYTF.

This clonotype has at least ten counts. The V gene is TRBV2, the J gene TRBJ1-2; 7 nucleotides align to TRBD1. J lost 3 bases, V lost 8 bases, and 6 bases had no gene match. The CDR3 runs 13 residues. CDR1 is SNHLY, CDR2 FYNNEI, per germline. The CDR3 is CASAPGGDYGYTF. The CDR3 DNA reads TGTGCCAGCGCGCCAGGGGGTGACTATGGCTACACCTTC.

V is TRBV7-9 and J is TRBJ2-1, with unresolved D. The germline CDR1 and CDR2 sequences are SEHNR and FQNEAQ (reference sequence). The CDR3 is 13 amino acids. V gave up 3 bases and J gave up 7 bases, with 10 bases separating them. CDR3 in amino acids: CASSLGIGNEQFF. The CDR3 bases are TGTGCCAGCAGCTTGGGGATCGGGAATGAGCAGTTCTTC.

Many counts were recorded for this clonotype. The chain uses TRBV10-2 and TRBJ2-5, with D unresolved. From germline, CDR1 is WSHSY and CDR2 SAAADI. V was trimmed by 3 bases and J by 7 bases, leaving 6 bases between them. This CDR3 contains 11 residues. The CDR3 sequence is CASSDSGTQYF. The CDR3, as DNA: TGCGCCAGCAGTGACAGTGGGACCCAGTACTTC.

The rearrangement links TRBV25-1 to TRBJ2-7, with 8 nucleotides matching TRBD1. Germline V CDR1 and CDR2: MGHDK, SYGVNS. The length of the CDR3 is 14 residues. Here the CDR3 DNA reads TGTGCTCCCCGCCGGGGACAGGAGGCCTACGAGCAGTACTTC. Translation gives CAPRRGQEAYEQYF.

This clonotype was seen at least ten times. The V and J genes are TRBV2 and TRBJ1-5, with a tentative D call TRBD1 (6 bases). The ends were cut back, 1 base at V and 2 bases at J, with 21 bases in the middle. In germline, CDR1 is SNHLY, CDR2 FYNNEI. This CDR3 contains 19 residues. CDR3 amino acids: CASSEEGGFRGVGNQPQHF. The CDR3 DNA follows: TGTGCCAGCAGTGAAGAAGGGGGATTCCGGGGGGTGGGCAATCAGCCCCAGCATTTT. The full variable domain, with the rest looked up from reference TRBV2 and TRBJ1-5, is EPEVTQTPSHQVTQMGQEVILRCVPISNHLYFYWYRQILGQKVEFLVSFYNNEISEKSEIFDDQFSVERPDGSNFTLKIRSTKLEDSAMYFCASSEEGGFRGVGNQPQHFGDGTRLSIL.

V usage is TRBV11-2 and J usage is TRBJ2-7, with 11 bases fitting TRBD1. CDR3 size: 14 residues. After removal of 5 bases from V and 6 bases from J, the junction contained 6 bases not matched to a gene. Germline V CDR1 and CDR2: SGHAT, FQNNGV. The DNA for the CDR3 is TGTGCCAGCAGCAGGACAGGGGGCAGCGGCGAGCAGTACTTC. This codes for CASSRTGGSGEQYF.

This clonotype has only a few counts. The chain employs TRBV30 and TRBJ2-5; the D is unclear. Germline CDR1 GTSNPN, CDR2 SVGIG (reference sequence). The CDR3 extends over 11 amino acids. Deletions cut 6 bases from V and 3 bases from J, with 8 bases between. The CDR3 region is CACSSKETQYF. CDR3 DNA sequence: TGTGCCTGTAGTAGCAAAGAGACCCAGTACTTC.

This clonotype was found many times. V gene TRBV7-9 combines with J gene TRBJ2-7; tentative D call: TRBD2 (5 bases). The V end was cut by 0 bases, the J end by 0 bases, with 12 bases between. This CDR3 region has 16 residues. Germline V CDR1 and CDR2: SEHNR, FQNEAQ (reference sequence). For the CDR3, the DNA is TGTGCCAGCAGCTTAGCCGCCGGGGTCTACTCCTACGAGCAGTACTTC. This sequence encodes CASSLAAGVYSYEQYF.

The sample holds many counts of this clonotype. The chain carries TRBV12-3 or TRBV12-4 and TRBJ1-2; 12 positions match TRBD1. J was trimmed by 6 bases and V by 6 bases; bases with no gene match: 5. The CDR3 runs to 14 residues. The CDR3 region has the DNA TGTGCCAGCAGCCTGGGACAGGGGGCACATGGCTACACCTTC. Encoded protein: CASSLGQGAHGYTF.

The chain recombines TRBV7-3 with TRBJ2-2; D gene unclear. Per the germline V gene, CDR1 is SGHTA and CDR2 is FQGTGA. V shed 0 bases and J shed 1 base, with 12 bases lying between them. The CDR3 consists of 17 residues. CDR3 protein: CASSLTGFFVNTGELFF. CDR3 DNA: TGTGCCAGCAGCTTAACGGGCTTTTTCGTGAACACCGGGGAGCTGTTTTTT.

Ten or more counts support this clonotype. The chain joins TRBV3-1 to TRBJ1-1; 7 bases are a match to TRBD1. CDR3 length equals 13 residues. Per germline, CDR1 LGHDT and CDR2 YNNKEL (reference sequence). J lost 6 bases, V lost 4 bases, and 5 bases had no gene match. CDR3 bases: TGTGCCAGCAGCCTCAGACAGGGTTCTGAAGCTTTCTTT. It specifies CASSLRQGSEAFF.

In its sample, this clonotype was seen many times. This chain uses TRBV9 with TRBJ2-7, with 10 bases identical to TRBD1. Germline V gene data show CDR1 as SGDLS and CDR2 as YYNGEE. The CDR3 contains 14 residues. After removal of 3 bases from V and 6 bases from J, the junction contained 6 bases not matched to a gene. The CDR3 here is CASSERGDRGEQYF. CDR3 sequence (DNA): TGTGCCAGCAGCGAGAGGGGGGACAGGGGCGAGCAGTACTTC.

This clonotype was counted many times. The CDR3 loop is CASSPRTAANYGYTF. For the CDR3, the DNA is TGCGCCAGCAGCCCGAGGACAGCAGCTAACTATGGCTACACCTTC. The chain has TRBV4-1 and TRBJ1-2; tentatively, D is TRBD1 (6 bases). Trimming shortened V by 4 bases and J by 0 bases, and 12 bases separated the two germline ends. Germline V gene lookup returns CDR1 MGHRA and CDR2 YSYEKL. The CDR3 is 15 amino acids.

This clonotype was counted a few times. This chain links TRBV9 with TRBJ1-1; 9 positions match TRBD1. CDR1 SGDLS and CDR2 YYNGEE come from the germline V gene. V shed 3 bases and J 7 bases; nucleotides not matched to a gene: 16. The CDR3 loop spans 17 amino acids. This chain's CDR3 is CASSGGTGKRGRFEAFF. The CDR3 DNA is TGTGCCAGCAGCGGCGGGACAGGGAAAAGGGGGAGGTTTGAAGCTTTCTTT.